This T cell receptor (beta chain) was obtained from a study of cytomegalovirus exposure and HLA in healthy donors. Researchers ran the PCR with 60 Vbeta and 13 Jbeta primers. Only in-frame clones appear in the TCRdb table, and some are missing; sequencing was by immunoSEQ multiplex PCR. The sample has some 130,000 clones; 76% are singletons. With regard to this clone: Its target is unknown.

Overall study findings and caveats: The only immune exposure information that was available was CMV serostatus.

CDR3 length equals 12 residues. Germline V gene lookup returns CDR1 SNHLY and CDR2 FYNNEI. The ends were cut back, 8 bases at V and 5 bases at J, with 11 bases in the middle. Sequenced input: PBMCs. The TCR was taken from a man aged 35 to 55 in good health and CMV-seronegative. The V and J genes are TRBV2 and TRBJ2-3, with unresolved D. The CDR3 loop is CASGQTQDTQYF. Written as DNA, the CDR3 is TGTGCCAGCGGGCAGACCCAAGATACGCAGTATTTT.